This TCR beta chain was observed in a study of T cells in Graves' hyperthyroidism and ophthalmopathy. This CDR3 is built from 17 residues. The germline V gene encodes CDR1 SGHTA and CDR2 FQGNSA. V was pared by 4 bases and J by 5 bases, with 13 bases of the junction left unmatched. Every diagnosis used clinical symptoms, serum thyroxine and TRAb, thyroid ultrasound and orbital computed tomography. Study results and limitations: In the analysis, a 13 V-J model separated ophthalmopathy from stable hyperthyroidism.

Amplification of TCR beta CDR3 regions was performed using RNA transcripts as template. When the TCR CDR3 underwent first-round RT-PCR, the HTBI primer set was used. TCRdb passed the multiplex PCR reads through MiXCR, listing each CDR3 protein once. This table holds 550,000 to 700,000 distinct CDR3 sequences, 40% to 55% found once. About this clonotype: Its antigen is unknown.

V usage is TRBV7-2 and J usage is TRBJ2-5, with 10 bases aligning to TRBD1. The clonotype comes from an adult woman with Graves' disease, either hyperthyroidism or ophthalmopathy (not recorded which). The sequenced material came from peripheral blood or thyroid tissue (not recorded which). CDR3 protein: CASSYERQGALEETQYF. The CDR3 bases are TGTGCCAGCAGCTACGAACGACAGGGGGCTTTGGAGGAGACCCAGTACTTC.